This section outlines one T cell receptor beta chain sequence together with its context. Antigen: not known. The data derive from a study of blood T cells in healthy people across ages. The second PCR ran about 6 to 11 cycles with a sample-barcoded 5' primer and J-beta primers. TCRdb redid the calling of the 5' RACE reads with MiXCR, one entry per CDR3 protein. Of roughly 1.7 million distinct CDR3 sequences listed, roughly 32% are singletons. The CDR3 loop spans 14 amino acids. Germline values: CDR1 LGHNT, CDR2 FRNRAP. V was shortened by 8 bases and J by 6 bases, with 17 bases between the two germline ends. Overall study results and limits: Naive and antigen-experienced cells were not separated, limiting conclusive comparison. The authors considered diversity estimates from one million T cells to be underestimates.

The sample consisted of blood. V gene TRBV12-5 combines with J gene TRBJ2-1, with D maybe TRBD2 (7 bases). The source is a woman aged 25 to 39 in good health. The CDR3 DNA is TGTGCTAGTTGTTGGGCGGGGGCAAGCAATGAGCAGTTCTTC. This codes for CASCWAGASNEQFF.